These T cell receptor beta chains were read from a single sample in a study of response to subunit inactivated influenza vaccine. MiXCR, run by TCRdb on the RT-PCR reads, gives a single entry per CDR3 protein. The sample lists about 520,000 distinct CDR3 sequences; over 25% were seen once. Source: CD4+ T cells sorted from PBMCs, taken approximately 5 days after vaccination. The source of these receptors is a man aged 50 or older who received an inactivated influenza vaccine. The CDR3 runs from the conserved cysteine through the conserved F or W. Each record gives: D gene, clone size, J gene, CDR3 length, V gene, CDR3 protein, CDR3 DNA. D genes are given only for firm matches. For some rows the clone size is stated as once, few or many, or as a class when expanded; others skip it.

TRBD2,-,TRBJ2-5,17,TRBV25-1,CASSELVSGRVGKTQYF,TGTGCCAGCAGTGAATTGGTTAGCGGGAGGGTAGGAAAGACCCAGTACTTC
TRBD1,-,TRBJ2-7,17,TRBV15,CATSSGGIRDRGAEQYF,TGTGCCACCAGCAGCGGTGGGATCCGGGACAGGGGCGCCGAGCAGTACTTC
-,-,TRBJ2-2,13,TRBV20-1,CSATPGSAGELFF,TGCAGTGCTACCCCAGGGAGTGCCGGGGAGCTGTTTTTT
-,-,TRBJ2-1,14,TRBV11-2,CASSLNLLYNEQFF,TGTGCCAGCAGCTTAAACCTACTTTACAATGAGCAGTTCTTC
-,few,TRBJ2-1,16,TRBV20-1,CSARGIDPSSYNEQFF,TGCAGTGCTAGAGGCATCGACCCCAGCTCCTACAATGAGCAGTTCTTC
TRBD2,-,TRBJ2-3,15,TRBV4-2,CASSQREALTDTQYF,TGTGCCAGCAGCCAACGGGAGGCCCTCACAGATACGCAGTATTTT
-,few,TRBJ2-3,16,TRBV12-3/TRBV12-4,CASSASGTTSTDTQYF,TGTGCCAGCAGTGCCTCCGGGACAACTAGCACAGATACGCAGTATTTT
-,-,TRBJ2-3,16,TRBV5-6,CASSPRWTASTDTQYF,TGTGCCAGCAGCCCCAGGTGGACCGCTAGCACAGATACGCAGTATTTT
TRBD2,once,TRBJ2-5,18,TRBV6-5,CASSYRGTSGGAWETQYF,TGTGCCAGCAGTTACCGCGGGACTAGCGGGGGGGCTTGGGAGACCCAGTACTTC
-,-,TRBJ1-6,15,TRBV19,CASSVVWVANSPLHF,TGTGCCAGTAGTGTGGTTTGGGTCGCGAATTCACCCCTCCACTTT
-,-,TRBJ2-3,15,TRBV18,CASSPPAGWADTQYF,TGTGCCAGCTCACCACCAGCTGGGTGGGCAGATACGCAGTATTTT
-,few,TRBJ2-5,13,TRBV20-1,CSARGGGPGAQYF,TGCAGTGCTAGAGGGGGAGGTCCGGGGGCCCAGTACTTC
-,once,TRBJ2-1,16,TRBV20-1,CSARGQAPGLYNEQFF,TGCAGTGCTAGGGGCCAGGCTCCGGGCTTGTACAATGAGCAGTTCTTC
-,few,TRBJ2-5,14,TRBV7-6,CASSFRDVGETQYF,TGTGCCAGCAGCTTTAGGGATGTGGGAGAGACCCAGTACTTC
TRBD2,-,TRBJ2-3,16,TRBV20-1,CSASRTSGSRGDTQYF,TGCAGTGCTAGCCGCACTAGCGGGAGTCGGGGGGATACGCAGTATTTT
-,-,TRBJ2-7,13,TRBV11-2,CASSLDFRNEQYF,TGTGCCAGCAGCTTAGATTTTAGGAACGAGCAGTACTTC
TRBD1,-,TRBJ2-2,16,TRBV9,CASSVEGTGSTGELFF,TGTGCCAGCAGCGTAGAGGGGACAGGCAGCACCGGGGAGCTGTTTTTT
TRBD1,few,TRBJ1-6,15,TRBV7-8,CASSLARQGFSPLHF,TGTGCCAGCAGCTTAGCGCGACAGGGTTTTTCACCCCTCCACTTT
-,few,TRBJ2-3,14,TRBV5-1,CASGGATSTDTQYF,TGCGCCAGCGGCGGGGCTACGAGCACAGATACGCAGTATTTT
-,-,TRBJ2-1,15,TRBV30,CAWSITPGTYNEQFF,TGTGCCTGGAGTATTACACCGGGAACCTACAATGAGCAGTTCTTC
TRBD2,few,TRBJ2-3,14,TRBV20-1,CSAETGLATDTQYF,TGCAGTGCAGAGACGGGACTAGCCACAGATACGCAGTATTTT
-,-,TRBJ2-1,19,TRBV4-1,CASSQVLPGSRGSYNEQFF,TGCGCCAGCAGCCAAGTACTCCCAGGCAGCCGCGGCTCCTACAATGAGCAGTTCTTC
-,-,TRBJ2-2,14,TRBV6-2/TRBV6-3,CASSYFQATGELFF,TGTGCCAGCAGTTACTTTCAGGCCACCGGGGAGCTGTTTTTT
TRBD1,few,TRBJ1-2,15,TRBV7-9,CASSPRTGASGGYTF,TGTGCCAGCAGCCCAAGGACAGGGGCCAGTGGTGGCTACACCTTC
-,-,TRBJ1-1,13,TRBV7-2,CASYLQGGARAFF,TGTGCCAGCTATCTACAGGGAGGGGCGAGAGCTTTCTTT
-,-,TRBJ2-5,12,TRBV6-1,CASSEAKLGRDF,TGTGCCAGCAGTGAAGCGAAGCTGGGTAGGGACTTC
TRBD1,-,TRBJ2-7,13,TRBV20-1,CSVPGQSVYEQYF,TGCAGTGTTCCGGGACAGTCGGTCTACGAGCAGTACTTC
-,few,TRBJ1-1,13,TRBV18,CASSASGDTEAFF,TGTGCCAGCTCAGCTTCAGGGGACACTGAAGCTTTCTTT
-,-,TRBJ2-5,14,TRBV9,CASSAVGVRETQYF,TGTGCCAGCAGCGCGGTAGGGGTTAGAGAGACCCAGTACTTC
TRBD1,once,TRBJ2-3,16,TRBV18,CASSPTRQGSTDTQYF,TGTGCCAGCTCACCGACGAGACAGGGGAGCACAGATACGCAGTATTTT
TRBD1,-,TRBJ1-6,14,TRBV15,CATSSGTANSPLHF,TGTGCCACCAGCAGCGGGACAGCTAATTCACCCCTCCACTTT
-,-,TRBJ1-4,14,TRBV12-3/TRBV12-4,CASTWDGPNEKLFF,TGTGCCAGCACCTGGGACGGGCCGAATGAAAAACTGTTTTTT
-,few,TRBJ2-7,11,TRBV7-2,CASGTFREQYF,TGTGCCAGTGGGACTTTCCGCGAGCAGTACTTC
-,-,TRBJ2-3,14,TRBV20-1,CSANLGGHTDTQYF,TGCAGTGCTAATCTGGGGGGCCACACAGATACGCAGTATTTT
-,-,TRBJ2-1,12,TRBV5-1,CASSLDLDEQFF,TGCGCCAGCAGCTTGGATTTAGATGAGCAGTTCTTC
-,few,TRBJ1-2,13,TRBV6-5,CASINRVDYGYTF,TGTGCCAGCATTAACAGGGTGGACTATGGCTACACCTTC
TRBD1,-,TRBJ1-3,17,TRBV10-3,CAIRPGQGASSANTIYF,TGTGCCATCAGGCCGGGACAGGGAGCGTCGAGCGCTAACACCATATATTTT
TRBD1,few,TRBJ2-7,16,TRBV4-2,CASSQASGQGAYEQYF,TGTGCCAGCAGCCAAGCTTCCGGACAGGGGGCCTACGAGCAGTACTTC
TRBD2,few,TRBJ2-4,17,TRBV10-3,CATSESSGSTGKNIQYF,TGTGCCACCTCTGAATCTAGCGGGAGTACGGGCAAAAACATTCAGTACTTC
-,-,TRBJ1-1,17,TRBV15,CATSSGSMGAEVTEAFF,TGTGCCACCAGCAGTGGGAGTATGGGGGCCGAAGTAACTGAAGCTTTCTTT
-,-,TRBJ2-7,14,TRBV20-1,CSAIGRGVSYEQYF,TGCAGTGCTATTGGACGCGGGGTCTCCTACGAGCAGTACTTC
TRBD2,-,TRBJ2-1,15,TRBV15,CATSIEGLAGIEQFF,TGTGCCACCAGCATCGAGGGACTAGCGGGAATTGAGCAGTTCTTC
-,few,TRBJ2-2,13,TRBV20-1,CSARQGGTGELFF,TGCAGTGCTAGGCAGGGAGGAACCGGGGAGCTGTTTTTT
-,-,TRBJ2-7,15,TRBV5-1,CASSLVGGSKDEQYF,TGCGCCAGCAGCTTGGTAGGGGGATCTAAGGACGAGCAGTACTTC
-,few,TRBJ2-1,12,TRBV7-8,CASSPRGALRFF,TGTGCCAGCAGCCCAAGGGGGGCCCTACGGTTCTTC
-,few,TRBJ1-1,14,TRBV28,CASTTGGSYTEAFF,TGTGCCAGCACAACGGGGGGGAGTTACACTGAAGCTTTCTTT